The 16 T cell receptor beta chains reported below all come from one sample, sequenced in a study of blood T cell repertoires in COVID-19. TCRdb's copy holds only in-frame clones and misses some; the assay was immunoSEQ multiplex PCR. The sample contains 65,000 to 100,000 clones, approximately 81% of which appear only once. Sequenced: peripheral blood. Every receptor here comes from a woman at least 80 years old with acute or convalescent COVID-19.

V is TRBV27 and J is TRBJ2-7; no clear D gene. Trimming removed 8 bases at V and 2 bases at J, with 19 bases between. Germline CDR1 reads MNHEY; CDR2 reads SMNVEV (reference sequence). The CDR3 is made up of 15 amino acids. The CDR3 DNA sequence: TGTGCCAGCGTTGGGCCCCCGGATTTAACCTACGAGCAGTACTTC. It yields the protein CASVGPPDLTYEQYF.

The V gene is TRBV5-1, the J gene TRBJ2-7; a weak D match, TRBD1 (5 bases). Germline V gene sequence: CDR1 SGHRS, CDR2 YFSETQ. V was clipped by 2 bases and J by 3 bases, with 12 bases between them. The length of the CDR3 is 14 residues. The CDR3 DNA sequence: TGCGCCAGCAGCTTCCCAGGACAACACTACGAGCAGTACTTC. It yields the protein CASSFPGQHYEQYF.

The rearrangement links TRBV5-1 to TRBJ2-3; perhaps TRBD1 as D (5 bases). Per the germline V gene, CDR1 is SGHRS and CDR2 is YFSETQ. The V gene lost 5 bases and the J gene lost 0 bases, with 13 bases spanning the gap. The CDR3 sequence is 15 residues long. Written as DNA, the CDR3 is TGCGCCAGCAGAAAGTATGGGGCTAGCACAGATACGCAGTATTTT. It encodes CASRKYGASTDTQYF.

The chain carries TRBV6-6 and TRBJ1-5; D perhaps matches TRBD1 (5 bases). V lost 5 bases, J lost 6 bases, and 14 bases lay in between. Germline V CDR1 and CDR2: MNHNY, SVGAGI (reference sequence). The CDR3 loop spans 14 amino acids. The CDR3 DNA is TGTGCCAGCAGTATCCAGGGTATGAGTCAGCCCCAGCATTTT. Its translation is CASSIQGMSQPQHF.

The genes are TRBV9 and TRBJ1-1; D is undetermined. Germline values: CDR1 SGDLS, CDR2 YYNGEE. CDR3 size: 14 residues. V was trimmed by 3 bases and J by 10 bases, leaving 19 bases between them. The CDR3 loop is CASSGNGPRVGAFF. In nucleotides, the CDR3 is TGTGCCAGCAGCGGGAACGGTCCCCGGGTAGGAGCTTTCTTT. Full variable domain (remainder filled in from reference TRBV9 and TRBJ1-1): DSGVTQTPKHLITATGQRVTLRCSPRSGDLSVYWYQQSLDQGLQFLIQYYNGEERAKGNILERFSAQQFPDLHSELNLSSLELGDSALYFCASSGNGPRVGAFFGQGTRLTVV.

The J gene is TRBJ2-6, the V gene TRBV24-1, with 7 bases fitting TRBD1. Losses at the gene ends were 4 bases for V and 7 bases for J; bases not matched to a gene: 6. The CDR3 loop spans 15 amino acids. Germline V gene sequence: CDR1 KGHDR, CDR2 SFDVKD. The CDR3 here is CATSDGGQVANVLTF. The CDR3, as DNA: TGTGCCACCAGTGACGGAGGACAGGTTGCCAACGTCCTGACTTTC.

The gene calls are TRBV5-1 and TRBJ1-5; weak D call: TRBD1 (5 bases). Germline V lookup: CDR1 SGHRS, CDR2 YFSETQ. Trimming cost V 2 bases and J 5 bases, with 11 bases left between them. This CDR3 comprises 14 residues. The CDR3 region is CASSLGVSDQPQHF. CDR3 bases: TGCGCCAGCAGCTTAGGGGTATCCGATCAGCCCCAGCATTTT.

Note on this clone: This CDR3 is also generated by other DNA sequences in the sample. The V and J genes are TRBV6-1 and TRBJ1-5; D remains ambiguous. V shed 1 base and J shed 2 bases, with 6 bases lying between them. The length of the CDR3 is 14 residues. Germline V gene lookup returns CDR1 MNHNS and CDR2 SASEGT. The CDR3 nucleotides read TGTGCCAGCAGTGAAGGGGGAGGCAATCAGCCCCAGCATTTT. The encoded protein is CASSEGGGNQPQHF.

The V and J genes are TRBV5-5 and TRBJ1-5, with no clear D. The germline gives CDR1 SGHKS, CDR2 YYEKEE (reference sequence). V was trimmed by 3 bases and J by 7 bases, leaving 11 bases between them. The CDR3 has 13 amino acids. For the CDR3, the DNA is TGTGCCAGCAGCTGGGAGAGGAGGCAGCCCCAGCATTTT. This sequence encodes CASSWERRQPQHF.

The chain has TRBV3-1 (or the pseudogene TRBV3-2) and TRBJ1-2; no reliable D call. Trimming removed 0 bases from V and 3 bases from J, with 17 bases in between. The CDR3 is made up of 17 amino acids. Germline V gene data show CDR1 as LGHDT and CDR2 as YNNKEL (reference sequence). The CDR3 loop is CASSQDLGFDNYYGYTF. As DNA, the CDR3 is TGTGCCAGCAGCCAAGATCTCGGTTTCGACAACTACTATGGCTACACCTTC.

V and J are TRBV7-2 and TRBJ1-4; the match to TRBD1 covers 11 bases. This CDR3 spans 14 amino acids. After removal of 3 bases from V and 8 bases from J, the junction contained 2 bases not matched to a gene. Germline V CDR1 and CDR2: SGHTA, FQGNSA. CDR3 nucleotide sequence: TGTGCCAGCAGCTTCGGGACAGGGGGGGAAAAACTGTTTTTT. Encoded protein: CASSFGTGGEKLFF.

The chain has TRBV11-3 and TRBJ1-4; D perhaps matches TRBD1 (6 bases). Looked up from germline, CDR1 is SGHNT and CDR2 is YENEEA. Trimming took off 5 bases at V and 5 bases at J, with 18 bases between the two ends. This CDR3 contains 16 residues. The CDR3 sequence is CASSPRGGGMNEKLFF. The CDR3 DNA is TGTGCCAGCAGCCCGAGAGGGGGGGGCATGAATGAAAAACTGTTTTTT.

This chain connects TRBV5-4 to TRBJ1-2, with 8 bases matching TRBD1. The germline V gene has CDR1 SGHNT and CDR2 YYREEE (reference sequence). Germline trimming cut 5 bases from V and 8 bases from J; bases unmatched to any gene: 11. CDR3 length: 14 residues. For the CDR3, the DNA is TGTGCCAGCAGACCAACCACAGGGGGTCGGGGCTACACCTTC. Translated: CASRPTTGGRGYTF.

The rearrangement uses TRBV3-1 (or the pseudogene TRBV3-2) and TRBJ1-1; D unresolved. CDR3 length equals 14 residues. CDR1 and CDR2 from the germline V gene are LGHDT and YNNKEL (reference sequence). V was cut by 1 base and J by 5 bases, with 11 bases left in between. The CDR3: CASSQVSSGTEAFF. The CDR3 DNA reads TGTGCCAGCAGCCAAGTCTCGTCGGGAACTGAAGCTTTCTTT.

The genes are TRBV11-3 and TRBJ1-2, with TRBD1 matching over 7 bases. Trimming took 5 bases from V and 7 from J; bases not matched to a gene: 10. Germline values: CDR1 SGHNT, CDR2 YENEEA. The CDR3 consists of 14 residues. Written as DNA, the CDR3 is TGTGCCAGCAGCAAGGGGGACAGAGGTTCTGGCTACACCTTC. It is translated as CASSKGDRGSGYTF.

This clone was detected once. The gene calls are TRBV6-5 and TRBJ1-1; TRBD1 aligns across 9 bases. The germline CDR1 and CDR2 sequences are MNHEY and SVGAGI. Trimming took 5 bases from V and 4 from J; bases not matched to a gene: 8. The CDR3 runs 15 residues. The CDR3 loop reads CASSTTGGESTEAFF. The CDR3 region has the DNA TGTGCCAGCAGTACTACAGGGGGCGAAAGCACTGAAGCTTTCTTT.